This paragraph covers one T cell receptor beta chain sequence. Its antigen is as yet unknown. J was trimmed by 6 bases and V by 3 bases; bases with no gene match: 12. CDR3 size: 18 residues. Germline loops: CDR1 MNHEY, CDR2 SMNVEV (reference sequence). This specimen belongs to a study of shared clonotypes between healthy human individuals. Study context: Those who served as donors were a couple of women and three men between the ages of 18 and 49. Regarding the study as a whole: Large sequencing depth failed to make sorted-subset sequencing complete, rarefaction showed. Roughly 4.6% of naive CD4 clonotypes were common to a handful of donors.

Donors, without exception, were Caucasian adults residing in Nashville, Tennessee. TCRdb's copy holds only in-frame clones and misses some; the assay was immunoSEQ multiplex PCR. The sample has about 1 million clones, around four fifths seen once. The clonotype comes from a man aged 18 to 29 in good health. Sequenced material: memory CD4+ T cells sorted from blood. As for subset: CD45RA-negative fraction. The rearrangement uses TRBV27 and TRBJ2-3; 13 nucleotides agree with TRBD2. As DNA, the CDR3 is TGTGCCAGCAGTTTCCGACGCCAAGGACTAGCGGGAGTGGATACGCAGTATTTT. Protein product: CASSFRRQGLAGVDTQYF.